Listed here are 5 T cell receptor beta chains from one sample, sequenced in a study of T cell changes during pregnancy in multiple sclerosis. Assay: immunoSEQ multiplex PCR; the TCRdb copy retains only in-frame clones and omits some. The sample includes tens of thousands of clones, over 80% seen only once; the top ten take about 2%. Sequencing used peripheral blood, obtained after pregnancy. These receptors all stem from a female donor with multiple sclerosis, enrolled in a pregnancy study.

The table lists this clone with a count of one. The V and J genes are TRBV5-5 and TRBJ2-1; 11 bases fit TRBD2. V trimming: 2 bases; J trimming: 2 bases; junction bases outside the gene matches: 9. Germline V lookup: CDR1 SGHKS, CDR2 YYEKEE (reference sequence). The CDR3 sequence is 18 residues long. CDR3 in amino acids: CASSLGLAGLATYNEQFF. Written as DNA, the CDR3 is TGTGCCAGCAGCTTAGGACTAGCGGGCCTCGCTACCTACAATGAGCAGTTCTTC.

This clone was recorded a few times. The chain carries TRBV6-1 and TRBJ2-7; TRBD2 matches 10 bases. The CDR3 runs 13 residues. Germline lookup yields CDR1 MNHNS and CDR2 SASEGT. With 2 bases clipped from V and 7 bases from J, the junction kept 2 bases outside the gene matches. DNA of the CDR3: TGTGCCAGCAGTGAACAGCGGGAGGGGGAGCAGTACTTC. Protein product: CASSEQREGEQYF.

This sequence joins TRBV5-5 and TRBJ2-1, with D possibly TRBD2 on 6 matching bases. Germline CDR1 and CDR2: SGHKS and YYEKEE (reference sequence). The CDR3 extends over 15 amino acids. Between the trimmed V and J ends, which lost 1 base and 9 bases, there was a span of 17 bases. The CDR3 loop is CASSLSGVVFGEQFF. CDR3 DNA sequence: TGTGCCAGCAGCTTGTCGGGGGTGGTGTTCGGTGAGCAGTTCTTC.

The chain has TRBV29-1 and TRBJ2-3, with 9 bases lining up with TRBD2. Germline CDR1 is SQVTM and CDR2 is ANQGSEA. V trimming: 7 bases; J trimming: 11 bases; junction bases outside the gene matches: 13. The CDR3 sequence is 13 residues long. CDR3 bases: TGCAGCGCTATACCCCCGGGACTAGCTCAGCAGTATTTT. It yields the protein CSAIPPGLAQQYF.

The chain joins TRBV5-5 to TRBJ1-4, with D maybe TRBD1 (5 bases). CDR3 length: 13 residues. Per the germline V gene, CDR1 is SGHKS and CDR2 is YYEKEE (reference sequence). The ends were cut back, 0 bases at V and 8 bases at J, with 8 bases in the middle. CDR3: CASSLATAEKLFF. The CDR3, as DNA: TGTGCCAGCAGCTTGGCGACAGCCGAAAAACTGTTTTTT.